The sequence of this T cell receptor beta chain was determined in a study of somatic mutations in cytotoxic T cells in rheumatoid arthritis. Study as a whole: Nearly 100% purity was obtained when some V beta antibody-stained T-cell populations were flow-sorted; these included V beta1+ cells sequenced for TCRB.

Comments on this clone: What it binds is unknown.

The repertoire was sequenced with immunoSEQ multiplex PCR; TCRdb's copy has only in-frame clones and lacks some. Altogether about 21,000 clones are present, around 81% being singletons, with the ten largest covering 10% to 11%. Germline V gene sequence: CDR1 MGHRA, CDR2 YSYEKL. CDR3 length: 17 residues. V was clipped by 0 bases and J by 2 bases, with 14 bases between them. Study-wide findings and caveats: CD8+ clonality increased with age in rheumatoid arthritis patients but not in healthy controls. Significant differences in CD8+ T-cell clonality were not found between rheumatoid arthritis patients and healthy controls (age-matched).

V usage is TRBV4-1 and J usage is TRBJ2-1, with D perhaps TRBD2 (5 bases). Sequenced: CD8+ T cells sorted from blood. This receptor was obtained from a man aged 18 to 29 with rheumatoid arthritis. In DNA, the CDR3 is TGCGCCAGCAGCCAAGAGCGGAGAGCGGAACCCTACAATGAGCAGTTCTTC. Encoded protein: CASSQERRAEPYNEQFF.